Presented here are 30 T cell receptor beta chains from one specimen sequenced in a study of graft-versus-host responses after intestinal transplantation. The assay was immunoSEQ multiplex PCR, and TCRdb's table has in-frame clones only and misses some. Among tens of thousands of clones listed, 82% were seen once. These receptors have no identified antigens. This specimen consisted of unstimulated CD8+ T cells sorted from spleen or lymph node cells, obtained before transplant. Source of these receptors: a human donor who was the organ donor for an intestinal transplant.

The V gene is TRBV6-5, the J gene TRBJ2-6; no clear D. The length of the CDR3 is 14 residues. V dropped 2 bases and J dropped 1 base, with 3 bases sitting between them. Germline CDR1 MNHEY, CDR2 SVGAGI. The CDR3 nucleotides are TGTGCCAGCAGTTACGGGTCTGGGGCCAACGTCCTGACTTTC. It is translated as CASSYGSGANVLTF.

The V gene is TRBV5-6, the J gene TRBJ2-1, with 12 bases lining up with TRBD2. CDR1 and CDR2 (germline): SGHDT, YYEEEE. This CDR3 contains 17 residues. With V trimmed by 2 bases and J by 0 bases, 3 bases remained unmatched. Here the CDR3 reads CASSFGLAGISYNEQFF. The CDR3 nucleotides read TGTGCCAGCAGCTTCGGACTAGCGGGAATCTCCTACAATGAGCAGTTCTTC.

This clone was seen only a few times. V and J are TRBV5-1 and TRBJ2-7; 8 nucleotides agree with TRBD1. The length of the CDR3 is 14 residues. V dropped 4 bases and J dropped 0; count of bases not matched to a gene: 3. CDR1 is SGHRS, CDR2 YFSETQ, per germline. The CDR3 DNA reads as TGCGCCAGCAGCCCCGGACAGGGCTCCTACGAGCAGTACTTC. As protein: CASSPGQGSYEQYF.

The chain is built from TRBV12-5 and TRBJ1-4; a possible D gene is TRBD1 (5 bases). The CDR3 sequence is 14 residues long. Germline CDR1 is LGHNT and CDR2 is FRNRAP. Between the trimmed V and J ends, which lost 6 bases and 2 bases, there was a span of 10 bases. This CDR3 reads CASGQGATNEKLFF. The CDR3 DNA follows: TGTGCTAGTGGCCAGGGTGCGACTAATGAAAAACTGTTTTTT.

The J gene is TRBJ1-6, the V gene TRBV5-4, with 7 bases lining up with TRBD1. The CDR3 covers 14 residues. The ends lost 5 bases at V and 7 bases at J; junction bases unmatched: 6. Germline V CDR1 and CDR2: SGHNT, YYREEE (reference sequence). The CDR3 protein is CASRRDRRNSPLHF. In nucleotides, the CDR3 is TGTGCCAGCAGAAGGGACAGACGGAATTCACCCCTCCACTTT.

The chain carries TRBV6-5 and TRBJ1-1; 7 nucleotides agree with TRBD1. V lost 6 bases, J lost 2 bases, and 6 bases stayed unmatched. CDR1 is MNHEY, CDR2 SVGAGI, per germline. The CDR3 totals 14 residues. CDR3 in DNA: TGTGCCAGCAGCCAGGGGGGGAGAAACACTGAAGCTTTCTTT. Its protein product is CASSQGGRNTEAFF.

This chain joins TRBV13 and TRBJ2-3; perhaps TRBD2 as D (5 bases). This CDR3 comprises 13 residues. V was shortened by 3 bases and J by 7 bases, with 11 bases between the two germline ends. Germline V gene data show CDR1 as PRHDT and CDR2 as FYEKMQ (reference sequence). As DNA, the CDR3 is TGTGCCAGCAGCTTTGGTGGGAGAAATACGCAGTATTTT. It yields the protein CASSFGGRNTQYF.

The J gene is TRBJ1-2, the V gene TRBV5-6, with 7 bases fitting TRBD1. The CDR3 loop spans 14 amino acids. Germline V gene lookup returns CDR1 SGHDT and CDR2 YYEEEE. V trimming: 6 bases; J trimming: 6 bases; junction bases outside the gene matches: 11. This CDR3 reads CASIQSGGWDGYTF. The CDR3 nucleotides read TGTGCCAGCATCCAATCAGGGGGTTGGGATGGCTACACCTTC.

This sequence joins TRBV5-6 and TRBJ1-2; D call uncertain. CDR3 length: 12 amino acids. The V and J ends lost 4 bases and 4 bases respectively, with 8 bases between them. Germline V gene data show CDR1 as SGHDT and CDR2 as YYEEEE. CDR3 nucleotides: TGTGCCAGCAGCGCCTCTTCCTATGGCTACACCTTC. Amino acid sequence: CASSASSYGYTF.

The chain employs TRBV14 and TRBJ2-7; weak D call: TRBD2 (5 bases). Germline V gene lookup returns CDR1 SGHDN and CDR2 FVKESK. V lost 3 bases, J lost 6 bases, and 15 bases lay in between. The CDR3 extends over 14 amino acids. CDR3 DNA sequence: TGTGCCAGCAGCCATTTTGGCGGACGGGGCGAGCAGTACTTC. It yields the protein CASSHFGGRGEQYF.

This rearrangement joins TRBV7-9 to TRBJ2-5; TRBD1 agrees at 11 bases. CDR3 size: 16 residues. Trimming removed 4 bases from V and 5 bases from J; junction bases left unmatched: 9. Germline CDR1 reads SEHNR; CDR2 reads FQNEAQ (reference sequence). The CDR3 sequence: CASSWPDRGLGETQYF. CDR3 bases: TGTGCCAGCAGCTGGCCGGACAGGGGGCTGGGGGAGACCCAGTACTTC.

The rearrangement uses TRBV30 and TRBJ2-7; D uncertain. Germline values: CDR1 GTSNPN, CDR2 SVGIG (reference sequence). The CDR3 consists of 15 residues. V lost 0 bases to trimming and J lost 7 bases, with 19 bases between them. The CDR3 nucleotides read TGTGCCTGGAGTGTACGTTCAGCGTCCCCTAGGGAGCAGTACTTC. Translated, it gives CAWSVRSASPREQYF. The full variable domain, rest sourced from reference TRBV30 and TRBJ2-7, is SQTIHQWPATLVQPVGSPLSLECTVEGTSNPNLYWYRQAAGRGLQLLFYSVGIGQISSEVPQNLSASRPQDRQFILSSKKLLLSDSGFYLCAWSVRSASPREQYFGPGTRLTVT.

The CDR3 DNA reads as TGTGCCAGCAGCTCTAGCGGGGTCATACAAGAGACCCAGTACTTC. Translation: CASSSSGVIQETQYF. The chain has TRBV5-4 and TRBJ2-5; TRBD2 matches at 9 bases. Germline V lookup: CDR1 SGHNT, CDR2 YYREEE (reference sequence). The CDR3 contains 15 residues. J lost 2 bases, V lost 3 bases, and 5 bases had no gene match. The complete variable domain, with remaining parts taken from reference TRBV5-4 and TRBJ2-5, reads ETGVTQSPTHLIKTRGQQVTLRCSSQSGHNTVSWYQQALGQGPQFIFQYYREEENGRGNFPPRFSGLQFPNYSSELNVNALELDDSALYLCASSSSGVIQETQYFGPGTRLLVL.

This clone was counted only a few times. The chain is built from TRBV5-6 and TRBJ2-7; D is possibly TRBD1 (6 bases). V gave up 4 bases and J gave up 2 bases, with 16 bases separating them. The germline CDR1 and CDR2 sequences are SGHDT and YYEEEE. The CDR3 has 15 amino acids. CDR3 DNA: TGTGCCAGCAGCCTCCCGCGACAGGTAACCTACGAGCAGTACTTC. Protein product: CASSLPRQVTYEQYF.

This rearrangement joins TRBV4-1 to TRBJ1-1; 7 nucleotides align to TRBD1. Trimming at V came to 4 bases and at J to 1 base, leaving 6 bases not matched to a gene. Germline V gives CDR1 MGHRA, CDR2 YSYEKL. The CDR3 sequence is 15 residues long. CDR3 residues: CASSLRQGSNTEAFF. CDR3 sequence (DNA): TGCGCCAGCAGCCTCAGACAGGGCTCGAACACTGAAGCTTTCTTT.

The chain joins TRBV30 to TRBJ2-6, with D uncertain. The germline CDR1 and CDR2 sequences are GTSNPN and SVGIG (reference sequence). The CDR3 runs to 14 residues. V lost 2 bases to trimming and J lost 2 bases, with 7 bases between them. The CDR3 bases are TGTGCCTGGAGTTTGGGCGCTGGGGCCAACGTCCTGACTTTC. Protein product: CAWSLGAGANVLTF.

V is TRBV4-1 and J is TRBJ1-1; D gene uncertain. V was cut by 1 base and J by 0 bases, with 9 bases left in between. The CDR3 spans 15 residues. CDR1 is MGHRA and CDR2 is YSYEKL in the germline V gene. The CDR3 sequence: CASSQVRSLNTEAFF. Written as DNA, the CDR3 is TGCGCCAGCAGCCAAGTTAGGTCCTTGAACACTGAAGCTTTCTTT.

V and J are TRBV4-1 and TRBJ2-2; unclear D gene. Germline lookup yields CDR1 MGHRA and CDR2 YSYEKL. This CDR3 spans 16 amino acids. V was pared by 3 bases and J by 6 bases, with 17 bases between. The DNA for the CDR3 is TGCGCCAGCAGCCACCCCGGTTGGTCCCCGGCCGGGGAGCTGTTTTTT. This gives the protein CASSHPGWSPAGELFF.

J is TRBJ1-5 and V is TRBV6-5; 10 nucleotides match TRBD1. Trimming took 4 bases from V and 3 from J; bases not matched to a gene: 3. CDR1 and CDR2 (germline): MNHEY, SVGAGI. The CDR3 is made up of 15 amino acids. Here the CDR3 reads CASSWDRGFNQPQHF. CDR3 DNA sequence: TGTGCCAGCAGTTGGGACAGGGGATTCAATCAGCCCCAGCATTTT.

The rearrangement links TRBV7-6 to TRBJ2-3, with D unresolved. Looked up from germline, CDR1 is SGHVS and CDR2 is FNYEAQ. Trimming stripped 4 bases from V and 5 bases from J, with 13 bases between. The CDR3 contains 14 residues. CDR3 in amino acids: CASSSPQGGDTQYF. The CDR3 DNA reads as TGTGCCAGCAGCTCACCTCAAGGCGGAGATACGCAGTATTTT.

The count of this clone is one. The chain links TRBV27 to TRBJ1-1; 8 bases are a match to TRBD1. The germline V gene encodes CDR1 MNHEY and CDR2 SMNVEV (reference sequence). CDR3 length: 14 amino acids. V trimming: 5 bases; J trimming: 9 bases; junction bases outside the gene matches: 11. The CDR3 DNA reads TGTGCCAGCAGTCCGCGGCAGCGACAGGGGCAAGCTTTCTTT. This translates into CASSPRQRQGQAFF.

The CDR3 loop reads CASTPIYPDFNEQFF. CDR3 nucleotide sequence: TGCGCCAGCACCCCAATCTATCCAGACTTCAATGAGCAGTTCTTC. This chain connects TRBV5-1 to TRBJ2-1; D call uncertain. There are 15 residues in the CDR3. Per germline, CDR1 SGHRS and CDR2 YFSETQ. V was pared by 6 bases and J by 6 bases, with 19 bases between.

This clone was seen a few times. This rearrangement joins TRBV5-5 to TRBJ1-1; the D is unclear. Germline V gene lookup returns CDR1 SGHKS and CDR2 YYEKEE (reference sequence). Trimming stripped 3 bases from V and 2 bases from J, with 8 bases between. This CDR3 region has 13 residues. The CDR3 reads CASSSGHNTEAFF. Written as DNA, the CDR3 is TGTGCCAGCAGCTCAGGTCATAACACTGAAGCTTTCTTT.

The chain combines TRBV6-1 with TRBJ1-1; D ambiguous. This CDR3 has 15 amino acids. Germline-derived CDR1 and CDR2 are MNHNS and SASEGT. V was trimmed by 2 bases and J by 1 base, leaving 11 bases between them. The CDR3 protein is CASSERRAPNTEAFF. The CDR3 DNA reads TGTGCCAGCAGTGAAAGGAGGGCACCGAACACTGAAGCTTTCTTT.

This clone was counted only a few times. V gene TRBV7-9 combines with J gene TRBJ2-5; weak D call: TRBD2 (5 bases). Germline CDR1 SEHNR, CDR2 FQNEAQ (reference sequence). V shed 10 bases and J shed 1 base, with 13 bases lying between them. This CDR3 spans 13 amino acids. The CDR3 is CATAAGLQETQYF. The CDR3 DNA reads TGTGCCACCGCGGCGGGCCTCCAAGAGACCCAGTACTTC.

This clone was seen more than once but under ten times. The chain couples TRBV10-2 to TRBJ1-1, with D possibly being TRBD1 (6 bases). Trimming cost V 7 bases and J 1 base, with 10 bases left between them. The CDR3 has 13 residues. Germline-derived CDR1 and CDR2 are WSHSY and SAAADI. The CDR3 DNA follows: TGCGCCAGCAAGCGGGGGCCGAACACTGAAGCTTTCTTT. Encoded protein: CASKRGPNTEAFF.

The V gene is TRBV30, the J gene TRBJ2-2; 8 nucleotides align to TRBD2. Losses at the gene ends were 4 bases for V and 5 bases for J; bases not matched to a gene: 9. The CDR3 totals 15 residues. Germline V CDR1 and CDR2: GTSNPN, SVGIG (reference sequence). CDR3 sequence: CAWTLLAVETGELFF. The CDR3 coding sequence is TGTGCCTGGACCTTACTAGCGGTCGAAACCGGGGAGCTGTTTTTT.

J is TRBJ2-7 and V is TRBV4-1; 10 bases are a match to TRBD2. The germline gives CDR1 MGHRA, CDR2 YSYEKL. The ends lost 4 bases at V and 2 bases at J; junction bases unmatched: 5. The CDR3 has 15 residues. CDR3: CASSPGLAPTYEQYF. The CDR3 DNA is TGCGCCAGCAGCCCGGGACTAGCGCCGACCTACGAGCAGTACTTC.

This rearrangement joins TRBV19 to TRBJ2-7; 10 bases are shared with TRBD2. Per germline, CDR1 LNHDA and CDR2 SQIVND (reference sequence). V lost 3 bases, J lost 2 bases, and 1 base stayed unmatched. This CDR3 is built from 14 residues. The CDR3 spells CASSMGTSAYEQYF. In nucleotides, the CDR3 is TGTGCCAGTAGTATGGGGACTAGCGCCTACGAGCAGTACTTC.

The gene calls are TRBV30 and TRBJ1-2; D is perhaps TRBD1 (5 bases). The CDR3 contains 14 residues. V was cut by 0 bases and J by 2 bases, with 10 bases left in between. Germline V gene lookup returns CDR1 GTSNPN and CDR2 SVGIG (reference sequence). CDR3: CAWSVLRTNYGYTF. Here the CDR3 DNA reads TGTGCCTGGAGTGTATTAAGGACAAACTATGGCTACACCTTC.